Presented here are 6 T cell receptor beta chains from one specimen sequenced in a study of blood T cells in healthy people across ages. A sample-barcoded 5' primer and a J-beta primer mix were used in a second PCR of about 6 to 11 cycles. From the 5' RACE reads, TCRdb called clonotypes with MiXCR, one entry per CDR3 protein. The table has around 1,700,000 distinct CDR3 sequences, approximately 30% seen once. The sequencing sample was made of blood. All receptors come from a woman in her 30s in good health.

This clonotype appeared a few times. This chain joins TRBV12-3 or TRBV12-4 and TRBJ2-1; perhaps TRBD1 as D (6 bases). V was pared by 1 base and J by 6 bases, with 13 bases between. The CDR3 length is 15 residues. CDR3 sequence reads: CASSLDRVLTNEQFF. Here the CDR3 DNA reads TGTGCCAGCAGTTTAGACAGGGTATTGACCAATGAGCAGTTCTTC.

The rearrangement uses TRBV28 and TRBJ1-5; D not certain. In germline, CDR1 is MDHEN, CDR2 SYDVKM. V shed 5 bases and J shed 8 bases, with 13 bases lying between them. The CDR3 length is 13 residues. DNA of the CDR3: TGTGCCAGCAGTCCCACGTCGACTGAGCCCCAGCATTTT. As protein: CASSPTSTEPQHF.

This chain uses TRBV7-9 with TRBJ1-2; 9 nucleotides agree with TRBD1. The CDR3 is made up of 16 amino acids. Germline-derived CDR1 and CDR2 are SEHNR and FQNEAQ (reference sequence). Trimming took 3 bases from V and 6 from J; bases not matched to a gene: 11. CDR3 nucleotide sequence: TGTGCCAGCAGCTTGTGGGACAGGGAAGTAGGAGATGGCTACACCTTC. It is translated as CASSLWDREVGDGYTF.

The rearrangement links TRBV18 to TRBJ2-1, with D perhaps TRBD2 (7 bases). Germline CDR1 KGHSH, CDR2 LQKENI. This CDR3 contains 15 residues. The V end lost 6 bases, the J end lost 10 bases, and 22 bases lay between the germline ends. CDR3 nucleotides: TGTGCCAGCTCCCATGCAGAGGGGGGGAAGCACGAGCAGTTCTTC. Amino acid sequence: CASSHAEGGKHEQFF.

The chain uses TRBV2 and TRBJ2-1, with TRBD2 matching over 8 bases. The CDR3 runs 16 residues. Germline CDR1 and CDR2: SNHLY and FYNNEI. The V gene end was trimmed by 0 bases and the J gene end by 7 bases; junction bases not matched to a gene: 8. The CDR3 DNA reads TGTGCCAGCAGTGAAGCGCCTGTGGGACTAGGGAATGAGCAGTTCTTC. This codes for CASSEAPVGLGNEQFF.

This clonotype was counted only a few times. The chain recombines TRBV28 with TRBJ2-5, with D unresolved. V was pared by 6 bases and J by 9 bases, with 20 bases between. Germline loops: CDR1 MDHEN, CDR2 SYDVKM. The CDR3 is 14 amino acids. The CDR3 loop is CASSADLGFRPQYF. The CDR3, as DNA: TGTGCCAGCAGCGCAGATCTGGGGTTCCGGCCCCAGTACTTC. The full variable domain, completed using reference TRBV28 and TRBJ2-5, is DVKVTQSSRYLVKRTGEKVFLECVQDMDHENMFWYRQDPGLGLRLIYFSYDVKMKEKGDIPEGYSVSREKKERFSLILESASTNQTSMYLCASSADLGFRPQYFGPGTRLLVL.